This record covers a single TCR beta chain. Its antigen is currently unknown. Per the germline V gene, CDR1 is SGHTS and CDR2 is YDEGEE. The trim removed 4 bases at V and 8 bases at J, leaving 14 bases unmatched. This CDR3 has 16 amino acids. This specimen comes from a study of T cell responses to AZD1222 COVID-19 vaccine. The study, taken as a whole, reports: CD4 TCRs covered the whole spike, strongest at regions 160-218 and 743-854. Donors, mostly white British, included more females; clonal diversity was possibly underestimated. Repertoires were collected only later (after the peak T cell response had occurred). Spike-specific TCR breadth and depth grew following two AZD1222 doses.

Clones were sequenced by immunoSEQ multiplex PCR, and TCRdb holds only the in-frame ones, with some missing. The sample lists 160,000 or so clones, 75% to 95% occurring once. This receptor was obtained from an adult in good health. The chain is built from TRBV5-8 and TRBJ2-1, with 8 bases identical to TRBD2. This material consisted of peripheral blood, taken on day 0 of AZD1222 vaccination. DNA for the CDR3: TGTGCCAGCAGCCCGATCCGGACTAGCAATTTCCATGAGCAGTTCTTC. This gives the protein CASSPIRTSNFHEQFF.